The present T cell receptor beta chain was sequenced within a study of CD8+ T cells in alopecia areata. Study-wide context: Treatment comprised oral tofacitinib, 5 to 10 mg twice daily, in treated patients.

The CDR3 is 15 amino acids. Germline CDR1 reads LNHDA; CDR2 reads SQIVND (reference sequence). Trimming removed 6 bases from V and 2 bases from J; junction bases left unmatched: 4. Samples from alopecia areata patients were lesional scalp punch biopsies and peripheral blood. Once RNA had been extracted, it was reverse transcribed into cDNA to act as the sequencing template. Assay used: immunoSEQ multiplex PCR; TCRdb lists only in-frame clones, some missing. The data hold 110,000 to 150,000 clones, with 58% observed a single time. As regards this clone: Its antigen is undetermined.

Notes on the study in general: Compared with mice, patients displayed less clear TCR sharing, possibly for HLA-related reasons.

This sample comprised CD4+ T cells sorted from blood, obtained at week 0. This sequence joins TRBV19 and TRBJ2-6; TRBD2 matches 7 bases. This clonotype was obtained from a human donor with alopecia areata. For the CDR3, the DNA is TGTGCCAGTAGAGGGAGGGCAGCTGGGGCCAACGTCCTGACTTTC. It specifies CASRGRAAGANVLTF.